The clone carrying this T cell receptor (beta chain) was seen only a few times. Its antigen remains unidentified. The entry originates in a study of vaccination effects on CD4 cells after COVID-19. Some clones are missing from TCRdb's copy, which holds only in-frame ones; the method was immunoSEQ multiplex PCR. The data show about 66,000 clones, 65% to 75% seen once. Once cultured for roughly 10 days, the cells underwent separation to obtain CD4+ T cells. V was shortened by 4 bases and J by 7 bases, with 17 bases between the two germline ends. The CDR3 covers 14 residues. CDR1 SGHRS and CDR2 YFSETQ come from the germline V gene.

The clonotype comes from a human donor who had a prior SARS-CoV-2 infection. Sequences were derived from CD4+ T cells from PBMCs cultured without peptide, sampled before COVID-19 vaccination. V usage is TRBV5-1 and J usage is TRBJ1-1; TRBD1 might be the D (6 bases). CDR3 region: CASSPNPTGIEAFF. CDR3 DNA sequence: TGCGCCAGCAGCCCAAATCCTACAGGGATTGAAGCTTTCTTT.